A selection of T cell receptor beta chains follows, all from one sample in a study of cytotoxic CD8 clonotypes in ibrutinib-treated CLL. The assay was immunoSEQ multiplex PCR, and TCRdb's table has in-frame clones only and misses some. This repertoire shows roughly 200,000 clones, 70% found once; its top ten account for more than 4.5%. This sample comprised PBMCs, obtained after 12 months of ibrutinib treatment. The receptors originated from a human donor with chronic lymphocytic leukemia. CDR3s include the opening cysteine and the closing phenylalanine or tryptophan. D genes are given only for firm matches. Size tells how often a clone was seen (once, few, many) or the class of an expanded clone, and some rows leave it out.

D gene	V gene	J gene	clone size	CDR3 DNA	CDR3 protein
NA	TRBV10-2	TRBJ1-1	NA	TGCGCCAGCAGTGAGTCGCCAGAGCTGTTTGGAGCTTTCTTT	CASSESPELFGAFF
NA	TRBV18	TRBJ2-3	NA	TGTGCCAGCTCACCTGAGACGGCAGATACGCAGTATTTT	CASSPETADTQYF
NA	TRBV5-4	TRBJ2-5	NA	TGTGCCAGCAGCTTCGGCGATCAAGAGACCCAGTACTTC	CASSFGDQETQYF
TRBD2	TRBV9	TRBJ2-3	many	TGTGCCAGCAGCCCCCATAGCGGGAGGGCCGCTACGCAGTATTTT	CASSPHSGRAATQYF
NA	TRBV10-3	TRBJ2-5	NA	TGTGCCATCAGTGTTCAGGGGGAGACCCAGTACTTC	CAISVQGETQYF
NA	TRBV5-8	TRBJ2-3	NA	TGTGCCAGCAGCTTGGGGGAGATCACAGATACGCAGTATTTT	CASSLGEITDTQYF
NA	TRBV5-1	TRBJ1-5	many	TGCGCCAGCAGCGGGGCAGGGGGCAATCAGCCCCAGCATTTT	CASSGAGGNQPQHF
TRBD1	TRBV29-1	TRBJ1-1	NA	TGCAGCGTCATGAGACAGGGAAGGACTGAAGCTTTCTTT	CSVMRQGRTEAFF
NA	TRBV4-2	TRBJ2-2	few	TGTGCCAGCACCCACATGAGGCGGAGCGAAGACACCGGGGAGCTGTTTTTT	CASTHMRRSEDTGELFF
NA	TRBV7-3	TRBJ2-1	NA	TGTGCCAGCGGACTTACAGGGTCCTACTCCTACAATGAGCAGTTCTTC	CASGLTGSYSYNEQFF
TRBD1	TRBV25-1	TRBJ1-1	few	TGTGCCAGCAGTGTGACAGGGGCGAACACTGAAGCTTTCTTT	CASSVTGANTEAFF